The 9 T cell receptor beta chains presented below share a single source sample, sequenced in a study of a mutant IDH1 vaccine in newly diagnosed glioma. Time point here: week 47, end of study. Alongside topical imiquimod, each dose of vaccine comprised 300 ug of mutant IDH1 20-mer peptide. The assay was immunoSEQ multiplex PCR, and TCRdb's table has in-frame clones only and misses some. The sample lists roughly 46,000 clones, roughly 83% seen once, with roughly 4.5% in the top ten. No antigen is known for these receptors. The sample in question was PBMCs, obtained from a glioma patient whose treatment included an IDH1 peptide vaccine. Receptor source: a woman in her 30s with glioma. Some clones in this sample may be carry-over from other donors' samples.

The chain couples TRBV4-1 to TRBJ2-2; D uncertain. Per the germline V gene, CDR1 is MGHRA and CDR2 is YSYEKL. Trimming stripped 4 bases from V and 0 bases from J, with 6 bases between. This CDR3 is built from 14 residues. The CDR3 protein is CASSLGPNTGELFF. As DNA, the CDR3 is TGCGCCAGCAGCCTTGGACCGAACACCGGGGAGCTGTTTTTT.

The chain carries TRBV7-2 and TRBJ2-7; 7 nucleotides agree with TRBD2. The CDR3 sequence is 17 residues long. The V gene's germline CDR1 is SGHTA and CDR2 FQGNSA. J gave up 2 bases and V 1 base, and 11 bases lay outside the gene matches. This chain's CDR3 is CASSLGGGPTATYEQYF. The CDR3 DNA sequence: TGTGCCAGCAGCTTAGGGGGGGGTCCAACAGCCACCTACGAGCAGTACTTC.

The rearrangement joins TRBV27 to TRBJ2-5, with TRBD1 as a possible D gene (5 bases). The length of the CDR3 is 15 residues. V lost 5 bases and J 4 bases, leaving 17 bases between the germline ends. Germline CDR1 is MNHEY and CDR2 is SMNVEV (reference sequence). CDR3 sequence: CASSAYAGSPETQYF. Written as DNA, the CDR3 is TGTGCCAGCAGTGCATATGCAGGGTCTCCAGAGACCCAGTACTTC.

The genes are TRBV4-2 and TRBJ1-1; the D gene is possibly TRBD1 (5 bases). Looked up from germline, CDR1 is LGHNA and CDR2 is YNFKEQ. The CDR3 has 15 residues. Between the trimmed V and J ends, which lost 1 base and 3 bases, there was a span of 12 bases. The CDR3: CASSQGGLGDTEAFF. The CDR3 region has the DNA TGTGCCAGCAGCCAAGGAGGCCTAGGGGACACTGAAGCTTTCTTT.

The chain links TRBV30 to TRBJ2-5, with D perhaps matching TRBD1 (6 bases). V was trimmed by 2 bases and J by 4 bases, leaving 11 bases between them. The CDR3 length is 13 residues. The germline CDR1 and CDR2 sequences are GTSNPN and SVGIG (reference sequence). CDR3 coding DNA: TGTGCCTGGAGTTTGGTACAGGGAGAGACCCAGTACTTC. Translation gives CAWSLVQGETQYF.

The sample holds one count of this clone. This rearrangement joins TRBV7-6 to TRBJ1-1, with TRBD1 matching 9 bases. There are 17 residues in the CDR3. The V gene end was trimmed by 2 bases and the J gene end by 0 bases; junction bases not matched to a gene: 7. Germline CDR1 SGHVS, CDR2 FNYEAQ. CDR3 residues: CASSLPGTGIMNTEAFF. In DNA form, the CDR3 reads TGTGCCAGCAGCTTACCCGGGACAGGGATTATGAACACTGAAGCTTTCTTT.

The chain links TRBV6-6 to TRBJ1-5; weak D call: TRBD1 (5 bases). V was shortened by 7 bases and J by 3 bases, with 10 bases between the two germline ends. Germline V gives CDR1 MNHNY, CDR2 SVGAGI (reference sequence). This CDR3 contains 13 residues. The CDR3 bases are TGTGCCAGCAAATCAGGGACCAATCAGCCCCAGCATTTT. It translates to CASKSGTNQPQHF.

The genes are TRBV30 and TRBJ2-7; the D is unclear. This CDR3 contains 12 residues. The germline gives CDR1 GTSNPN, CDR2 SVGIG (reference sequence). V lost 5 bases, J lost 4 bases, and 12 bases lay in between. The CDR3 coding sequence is TGTGCCTGGGCACTGACGGAGTACGAGCAGTACTTC. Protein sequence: CAWALTEYEQYF.

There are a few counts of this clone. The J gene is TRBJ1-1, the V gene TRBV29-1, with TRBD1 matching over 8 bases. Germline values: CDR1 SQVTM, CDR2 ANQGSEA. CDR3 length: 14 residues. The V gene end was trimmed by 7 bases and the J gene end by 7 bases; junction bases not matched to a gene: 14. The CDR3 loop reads CSARGGETGVEAFF. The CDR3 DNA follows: TGCAGCGCGCGCGGGGGGGAGACAGGGGTTGAAGCTTTCTTT.